This T cell receptor (beta chain) came from a study of long-term antiretroviral therapy in people with HIV. Study information: Some samples came about a decade before the 2015 immediate-ART recommendation, and these were the earliest. Study-wide results and limits: Clones showing expansion before ART dominated the repertoire at all time points. Blood sampling spanned 2004 to 2017, possibly under older ART regimens.

Germline V CDR1 and CDR2: MNHEY, SVGAGI. V was pared by 6 bases and J by 0 bases, with 5 bases of the junction left unmatched. There are 15 residues in the CDR3. Sequencing relied on immunoSEQ assay v3.0, run at survey level. Repertoires were generated with immunoSEQ multiplex PCR, while TCRdb's copy carries only in-frame clones and drops some. Among tens of thousands of clones, around nine tenths were seen once, and the ten largest hold 5.1%. About this clone: Its antigen is undetermined.

The chain couples TRBV6-5 to TRBJ1-5, with TRBD1 matching 7 bases. This specimen was unsorted PBMCs, taken 0.1 years before starting antiretroviral therapy. The TCR comes from a woman in her forties or fifties with HIV. The CDR3 DNA sequence: TGTGCCAGCAGACGCAGGGGGTTTAGCAATCAGCCCCAGCATTTT. Its translation is CASRRRGFSNQPQHF.